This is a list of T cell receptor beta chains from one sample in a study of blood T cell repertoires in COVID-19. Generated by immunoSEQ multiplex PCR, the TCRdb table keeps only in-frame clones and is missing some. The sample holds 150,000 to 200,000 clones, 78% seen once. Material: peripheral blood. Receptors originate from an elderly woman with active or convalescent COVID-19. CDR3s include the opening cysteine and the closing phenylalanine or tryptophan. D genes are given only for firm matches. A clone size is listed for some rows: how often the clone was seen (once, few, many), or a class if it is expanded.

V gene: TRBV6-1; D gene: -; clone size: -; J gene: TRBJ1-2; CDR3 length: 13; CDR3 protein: CASSESSRHGYTF; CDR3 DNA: TGTGCCAGCAGTGAATCTTCCAGGCATGGCTACACCTTC
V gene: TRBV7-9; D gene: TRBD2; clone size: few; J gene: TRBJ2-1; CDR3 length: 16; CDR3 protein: CASSAISGTSRDEQFF; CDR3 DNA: TGTGCCAGCAGCGCGATTAGTGGGACTAGCAGAGATGAGCAGTTCTTC
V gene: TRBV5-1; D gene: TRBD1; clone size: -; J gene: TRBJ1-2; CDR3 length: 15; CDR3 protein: CASSLAPGQDFGYTF; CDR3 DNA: TGCGCCAGCAGCTTGGCCCCCGGACAGGATTTTGGCTACACCTTC
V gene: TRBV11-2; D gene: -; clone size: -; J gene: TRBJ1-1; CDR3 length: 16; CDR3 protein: CASSLVYRAHSTEAFF; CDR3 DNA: TGTGCCAGCAGCTTAGTATACAGGGCTCACTCTACTGAAGCTTTCTTT
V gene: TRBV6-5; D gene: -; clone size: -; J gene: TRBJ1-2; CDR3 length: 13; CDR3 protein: CASSYSSNYGYTF; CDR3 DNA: TGTGCCAGCAGTTACTCCAGTAACTATGGCTACACCTTC
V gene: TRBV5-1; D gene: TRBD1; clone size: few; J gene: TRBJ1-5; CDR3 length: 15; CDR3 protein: CASSLTGTGNQPQHF; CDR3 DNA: TGCGCCAGCAGCTTGACCGGGACAGGCAATCAGCCCCAGCATTTT
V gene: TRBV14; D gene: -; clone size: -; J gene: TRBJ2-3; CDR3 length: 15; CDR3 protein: CASSQIGEATDTQYF; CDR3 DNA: TGTGCCAGCAGCCAAATAGGGGAGGCCACAGATACGCAGTATTTT
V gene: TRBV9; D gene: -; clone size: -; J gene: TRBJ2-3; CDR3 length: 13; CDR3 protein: CASSVDAGNTQYF; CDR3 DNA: TGTGCCAGCAGCGTAGACGCAGGGAATACGCAGTATTTT
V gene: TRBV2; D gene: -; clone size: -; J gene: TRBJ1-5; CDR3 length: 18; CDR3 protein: CASSEALRWGDSNQPQHF; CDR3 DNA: TGTGCCAGCAGTGAAGCGCTTCGGTGGGGGGATAGCAATCAGCCCCAGCATTTT
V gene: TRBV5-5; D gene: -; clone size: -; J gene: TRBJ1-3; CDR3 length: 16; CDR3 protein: CASSLVGANSGNTIYF; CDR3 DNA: TGTGCCAGCAGCTTGGTGGGGGCAAACTCTGGAAACACCATATATTTT
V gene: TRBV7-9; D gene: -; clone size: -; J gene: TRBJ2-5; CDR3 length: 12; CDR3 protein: CASSLVRETQYF; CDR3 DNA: TGTGCCAGCAGCTTAGTACGGGAGACCCAGTACTTC
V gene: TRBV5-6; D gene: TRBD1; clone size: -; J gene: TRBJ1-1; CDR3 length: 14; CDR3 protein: CASSRQGGNTEAFF; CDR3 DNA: TGTGCCAGCAGCAGACAGGGCGGGAACACTGAAGCTTTCTTT
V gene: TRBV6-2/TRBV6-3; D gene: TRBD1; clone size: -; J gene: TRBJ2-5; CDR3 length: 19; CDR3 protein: CASSSRRTGGLLSRETQYF; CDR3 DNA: TGTGCCAGCAGTAGTCGACGGACAGGGGGACTTCTGAGCCGCGAGACCCAGTACTTC
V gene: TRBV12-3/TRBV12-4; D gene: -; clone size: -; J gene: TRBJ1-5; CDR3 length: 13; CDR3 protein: CASSRDNNQPQHF; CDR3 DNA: TGTGCCAGCAGCCGGGACAATAATCAGCCCCAGCATTTT
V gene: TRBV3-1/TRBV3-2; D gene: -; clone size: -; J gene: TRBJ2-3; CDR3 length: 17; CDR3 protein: CASSQVIALLGADTQYF; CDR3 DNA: TGTGCCAGCAGCCAAGTAATTGCTCTCCTAGGGGCAGATACGCAGTATTTT
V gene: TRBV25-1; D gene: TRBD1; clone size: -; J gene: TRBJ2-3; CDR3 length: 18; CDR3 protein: CASSGRDRKITSTDTQYF; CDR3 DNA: TGTGCCAGCAGTGGAAGGGACAGAAAAATAACTAGCACAGATACGCAGTATTTT
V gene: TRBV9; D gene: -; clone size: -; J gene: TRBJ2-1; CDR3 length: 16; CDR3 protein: CASSVGALSSYNEQFF; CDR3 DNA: TGTGCCAGCAGCGTAGGGGCTCTAAGCTCCTACAATGAGCAGTTCTTC
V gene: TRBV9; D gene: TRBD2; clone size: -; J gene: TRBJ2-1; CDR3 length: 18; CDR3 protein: CASSVVGSGGLTYNEQFF; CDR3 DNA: TGTGCCAGCAGCGTAGTGGGTAGCGGGGGACTTACCTACAATGAGCAGTTCTTC
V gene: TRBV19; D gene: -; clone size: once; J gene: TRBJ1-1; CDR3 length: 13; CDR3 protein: CASSIMGEGEAFF; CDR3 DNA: TGTGCCAGTAGTATTATGGGTGAGGGTGAAGCTTTCTTT
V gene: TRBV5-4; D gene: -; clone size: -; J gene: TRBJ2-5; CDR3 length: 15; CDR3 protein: CASSWGGSREETQYF; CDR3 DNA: TGTGCCAGCAGCTGGGGGGGCTCCCGGGAAGAGACCCAGTACTTC
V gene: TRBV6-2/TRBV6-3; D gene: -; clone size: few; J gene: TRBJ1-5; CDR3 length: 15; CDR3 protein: CASSYRDIQSQPQHF; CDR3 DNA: TGTGCCAGCAGTTACAGGGACATCCAGAGTCAGCCCCAGCATTTT
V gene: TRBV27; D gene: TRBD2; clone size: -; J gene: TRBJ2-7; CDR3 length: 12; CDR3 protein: CASHSGSYEQYF; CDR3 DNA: TGTGCCAGCCACAGCGGGAGTTACGAGCAGTACTTC
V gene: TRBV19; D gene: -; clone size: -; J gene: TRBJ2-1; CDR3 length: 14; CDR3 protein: CASSMGTFEGEQFF; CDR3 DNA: TGTGCCAGTAGTATGGGCACCTTCGAGGGTGAGCAGTTCTTC
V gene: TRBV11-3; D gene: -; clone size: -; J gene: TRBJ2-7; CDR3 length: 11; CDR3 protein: CASSRDHEQYF; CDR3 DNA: TGTGCCAGCAGCCGGGATCACGAGCAGTACTTC
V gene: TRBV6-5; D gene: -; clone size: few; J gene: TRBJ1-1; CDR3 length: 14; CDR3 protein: CASSHQELNTEAFF; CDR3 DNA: TGTGCCAGCAGCCACCAGGAATTGAACACTGAAGCTTTCTTT
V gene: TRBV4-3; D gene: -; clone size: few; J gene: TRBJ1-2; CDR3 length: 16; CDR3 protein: CASSQDSRRASYGYTF; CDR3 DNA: TGCGCCAGCAGCCAAGATTCGAGGAGGGCAAGCTATGGCTACACCTTC
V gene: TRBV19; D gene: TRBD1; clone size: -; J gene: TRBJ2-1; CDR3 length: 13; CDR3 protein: CASSPGQGPRQFF; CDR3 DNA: TGTGCCAGTAGCCCGGGACAGGGTCCCAGGCAGTTCTTC
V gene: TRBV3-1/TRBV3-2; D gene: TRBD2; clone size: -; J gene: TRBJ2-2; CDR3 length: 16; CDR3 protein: CASSHQGLEGTGELFF; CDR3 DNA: TGTGCCAGCAGCCACCAGGGACTAGAGGGCACCGGGGAGCTGTTTTTT
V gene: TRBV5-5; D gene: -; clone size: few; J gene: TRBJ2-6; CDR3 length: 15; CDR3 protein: CASSSYSSGANVLTF; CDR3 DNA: TGTGCCAGCAGCTCTTACAGCTCTGGGGCCAACGTCCTGACTTTC
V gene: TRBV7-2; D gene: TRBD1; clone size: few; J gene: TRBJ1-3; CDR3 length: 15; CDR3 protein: CASSLRTGGGNTIYF; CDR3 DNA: TGTGCCAGCAGCCTAAGGACAGGGGGGGGAAACACCATATATTTT
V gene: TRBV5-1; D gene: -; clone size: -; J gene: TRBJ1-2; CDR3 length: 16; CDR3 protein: CASSLELAAGNDGYTF; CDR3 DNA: TGCGCCAGCAGCTTGGAACTCGCGGCAGGGAACGATGGCTACACCTTC
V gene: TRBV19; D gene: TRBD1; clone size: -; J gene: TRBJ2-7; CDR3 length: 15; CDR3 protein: CASSPTPTGNHEQYF; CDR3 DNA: TGTGCCAGTAGCCCGACCCCGACAGGGAACCACGAGCAGTACTTC
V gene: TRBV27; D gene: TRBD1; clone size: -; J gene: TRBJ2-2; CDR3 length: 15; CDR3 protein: CASRQGVANTGELFF; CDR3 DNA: TGTGCCAGCAGGCAGGGGGTCGCGAACACCGGGGAGCTGTTTTTT